Following are 7 T cell receptor beta chains from one sample sequenced in a study of shared clonotypes between healthy human individuals. Only CD45RO-negative cells positively selected for CCR7 counted as naive CD8 cells, so terminally differentiated effector memory CD45RA+ cells were excluded. Generated by immunoSEQ multiplex PCR, the TCRdb table keeps only in-frame clones and is missing some. This sample yields some 630,000 clones, of which approximately 96% are seen a single time; 0.11% belongs to the top ten. Sequencing used naive CD8+ T cells sorted from blood. The receptors were sampled from a woman aged 30 to 39 in good health.

This clone was seen once. J is TRBJ1-5 and V is TRBV21-1. TRBV21-1 is recorded as a pseudogene. This CDR3 has 10 amino acids. CDR3 region: CASSKGMGHF. The CDR3 DNA follows: TGTGCCAGCAGCAAAGGCATGGGGCATTTT.

The chain carries TRBV5-6 and TRBJ1-1, with D perhaps matching TRBD1 (5 bases). Looked up from germline, CDR1 is SGHDT and CDR2 is YYEEEE. There are 16 residues in the CDR3. With 7 bases removed from V and 3 bases from J, the gap between germline ends came to 22 bases. This chain's CDR3 is CASRIGGRASDTEAFF. CDR3 DNA: TGTGCCAGCCGGATAGGCGGCAGGGCGTCTGACACTGAAGCTTTCTTT.

The genes are TRBV7-9 and TRBJ2-5, with D tentatively TRBD1 (5 bases). The DNA end is a closer match to TRBJ2-7, so the J assignment may be wrong. CDR1 SEHNR and CDR2 FQNEAQ come from the germline V gene (reference sequence). This CDR3 is 14 amino acids long. CDR3 sequence: CASSPHDSSYEQYF. DNA of the CDR3: TGTGCCAGCAGCCCCCACGACAGCTCCTACGAGCAGTACTTC.

The gene calls are TRBV2 and TRBJ2-5, with D unclear. V was cut by 0 bases and J by 2 bases, with 13 bases left in between. The CDR3 length is 16 residues. CDR1 SNHLY and CDR2 FYNNEI come from the germline V gene. Here the CDR3 reads CASSEAVRTRQETQYF. DNA for the CDR3: TGTGCCAGCAGTGAAGCGGTCCGTACGCGGCAAGAGACCCAGTACTTC.

This clone was observed once. This chain joins TRBV6-5 and TRBJ2-7, with TRBD1 matching over 8 bases. Germline V lookup: CDR1 MNHEY, CDR2 SVGAGI. Trimming took 8 bases from V and 0 from J; bases not matched to a gene: 6. CDR3 length: 14 amino acids. The CDR3 sequence: CASAWTGNSYEQYF. The DNA for the CDR3 is TGTGCCAGCGCCTGGACAGGGAACTCCTACGAGCAGTACTTC.

V is TRBV2 and J is TRBJ2-2; D is uncertain. V gave up 6 bases and J gave up 4 bases, with 6 bases separating them. The germline V gene encodes CDR1 SNHLY and CDR2 FYNNEI. The CDR3 is made up of 12 amino acids. The CDR3: CASSYSTGELFF. The CDR3 DNA is TGTGCCAGCAGCTACAGCACCGGGGAGCTGTTTTTT.

Turning to this clone: Distinct nucleotide sequences in the sample also encode this CDR3. The chain employs TRBV28 and TRBJ2-3; D gene uncertain. In germline, CDR1 is MDHEN, CDR2 SYDVKM. V dropped 5 bases and J dropped 2 bases, with 8 bases sitting between them. The CDR3 has 13 amino acids. CDR3 protein: CASSPLSTDTQYF. The CDR3 DNA reads as TGTGCCAGCAGTCCCCTTTCCACAGATACGCAGTATTTT.